This T cell receptor (beta chain) was observed in a study of prognosis after radiotherapy for stage I lung cancer. Turning to the study itself: Patients numbered approximately 12 men and 6 women, aged roughly 53 to 95 with a median of roughly 70 years. Concurrent therapy was not administered with stereotactic body radiotherapy to any patient.

A draw of 4.5 to 7.5 milliliters of peripheral blood took place at each of two time points. Multiplex PCR, run in two rounds, amplified TCR beta CDR3 from genomic DNA. During first-round PCR, primers specific to each TRBV and TRBJ gene were used. TCRdb reanalysed the multiplex PCR reads using MiXCR and keeps one entry per CDR3 protein. The sample includes around 29,000 distinct CDR3 sequences, 35% to 55% of them seen just once. Notes on the study in general: The study found that unique TCR clone counts fell after stereotactic body radiation therapy, median 10,088 versus 6,861.

Points on this clonotype: Its target is not known.

Specimen: PBMCs, collected before or after stereotactic body radiation therapy (not recorded which). The TCR sequence derives from a donor aged 50 or older with non-small cell lung cancer.

The CDR3 region has the DNA TGTGCCAGCAGCTTATCCGGGGACACCGGGGAGCTGTTTTTT. It is translated as CASSLSGDTGELFF. The genes are TRBV11-3 and TRBJ2-2; tentative D call: TRBD2 (5 bases). CDR1 is SGHNT, CDR2 YENEEA, per germline. Trimming removed 2 bases at V and 3 bases at J, with 7 bases between. The CDR3 extends over 14 amino acids.